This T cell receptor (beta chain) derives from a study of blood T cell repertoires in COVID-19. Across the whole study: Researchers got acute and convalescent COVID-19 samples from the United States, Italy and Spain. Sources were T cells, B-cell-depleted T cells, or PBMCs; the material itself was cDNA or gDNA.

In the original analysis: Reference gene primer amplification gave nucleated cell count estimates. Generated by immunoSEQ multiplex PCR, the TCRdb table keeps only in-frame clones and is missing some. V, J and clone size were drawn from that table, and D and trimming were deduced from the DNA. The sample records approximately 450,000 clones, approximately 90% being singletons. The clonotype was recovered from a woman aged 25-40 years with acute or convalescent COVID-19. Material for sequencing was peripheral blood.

The CDR3 nucleotides read TGTGCCAGCAGCCGGGGACAGACTAATGAAAAACTGTTTTTT. Translation gives CASSRGQTNEKLFF. The gene calls are TRBV28 and TRBJ1-4; 7 bases match TRBD1. This CDR3 region has 14 residues. Germline CDR1 is MDHEN and CDR2 is SYDVKM. J lost 2 bases, V lost 6 bases, and 3 bases had no gene match.